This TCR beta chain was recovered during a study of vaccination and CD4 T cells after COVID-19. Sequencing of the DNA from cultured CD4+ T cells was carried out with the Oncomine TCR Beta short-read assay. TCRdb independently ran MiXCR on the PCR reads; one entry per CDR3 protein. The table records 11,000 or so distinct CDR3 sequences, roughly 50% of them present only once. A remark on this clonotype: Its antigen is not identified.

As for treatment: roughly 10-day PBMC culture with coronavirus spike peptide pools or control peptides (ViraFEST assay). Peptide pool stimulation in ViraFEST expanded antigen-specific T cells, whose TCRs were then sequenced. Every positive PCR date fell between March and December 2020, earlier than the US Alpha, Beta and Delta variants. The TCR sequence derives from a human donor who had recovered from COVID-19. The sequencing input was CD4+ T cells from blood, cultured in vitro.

CDR3 coding DNA: TGTGCCAGTAGTGTATATTATGGCTACACCTTC. Translation gives CASSVYYGYTF. The rearrangement joins TRBV19 to TRBJ1-2; D unresolved. Trimming left V 5 bases short and J 5 bases short, with 6 bases between. Germline CDR1 and CDR2: LNHDA and SQIVND (reference sequence). The CDR3 is made up of 11 amino acids.